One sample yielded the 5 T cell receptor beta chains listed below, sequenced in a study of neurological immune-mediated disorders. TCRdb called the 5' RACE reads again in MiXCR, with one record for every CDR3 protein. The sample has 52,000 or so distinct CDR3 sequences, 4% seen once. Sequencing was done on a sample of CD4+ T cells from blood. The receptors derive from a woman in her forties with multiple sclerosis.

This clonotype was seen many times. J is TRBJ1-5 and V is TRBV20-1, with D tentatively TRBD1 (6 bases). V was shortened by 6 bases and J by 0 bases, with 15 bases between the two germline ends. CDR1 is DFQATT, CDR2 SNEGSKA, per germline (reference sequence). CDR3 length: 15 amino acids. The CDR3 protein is CSAGGRANSNQPQHF. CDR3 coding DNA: TGCAGTGCGGGGGGCCGAGCGAATAGCAATCAGCCCCAGCATTTT.

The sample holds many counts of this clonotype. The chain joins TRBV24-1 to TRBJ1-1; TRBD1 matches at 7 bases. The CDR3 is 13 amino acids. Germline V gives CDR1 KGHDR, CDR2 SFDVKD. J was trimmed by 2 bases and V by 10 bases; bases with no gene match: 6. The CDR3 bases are TGTGCCACTACCGGGACAGCTAACACTGAAGCTTTCTTT. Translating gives CATTGTANTEAFF.

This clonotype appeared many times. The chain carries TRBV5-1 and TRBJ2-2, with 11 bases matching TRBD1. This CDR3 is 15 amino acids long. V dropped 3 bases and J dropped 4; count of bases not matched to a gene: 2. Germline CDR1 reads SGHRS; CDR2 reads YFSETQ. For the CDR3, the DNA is TGCGCCAGCAGCTCGGGACAGGGGGGCACCGGGGAGCTGTTTTTT. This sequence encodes CASSSGQGGTGELFF.

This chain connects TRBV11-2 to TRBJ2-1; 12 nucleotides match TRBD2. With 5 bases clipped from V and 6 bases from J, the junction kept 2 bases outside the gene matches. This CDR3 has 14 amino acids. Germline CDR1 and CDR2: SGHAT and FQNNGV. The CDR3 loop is CASSGTSGSNEQFF. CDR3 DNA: TGTGCCAGCAGCGGGACTAGCGGGTCCAATGAGCAGTTCTTC. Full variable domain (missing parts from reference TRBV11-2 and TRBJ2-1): EAGVAQSPRYKIIEKRQSVAFWCNPISGHATLYWYQQILGQGPKLLIQFQNNGVVDDSQLPKDRFSAERLKGVDSTLKIQPAKLEDSAVYLCASSGTSGSNEQFFGPGTRLTVL.

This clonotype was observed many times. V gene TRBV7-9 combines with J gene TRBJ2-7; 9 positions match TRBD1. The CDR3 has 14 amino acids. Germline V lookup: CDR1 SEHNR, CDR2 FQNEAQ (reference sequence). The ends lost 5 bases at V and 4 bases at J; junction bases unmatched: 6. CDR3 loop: CASSRPGQGYEQYF. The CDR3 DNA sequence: TGTGCCAGCAGCCGGCCGGGACAGGGATACGAGCAGTACTTC.